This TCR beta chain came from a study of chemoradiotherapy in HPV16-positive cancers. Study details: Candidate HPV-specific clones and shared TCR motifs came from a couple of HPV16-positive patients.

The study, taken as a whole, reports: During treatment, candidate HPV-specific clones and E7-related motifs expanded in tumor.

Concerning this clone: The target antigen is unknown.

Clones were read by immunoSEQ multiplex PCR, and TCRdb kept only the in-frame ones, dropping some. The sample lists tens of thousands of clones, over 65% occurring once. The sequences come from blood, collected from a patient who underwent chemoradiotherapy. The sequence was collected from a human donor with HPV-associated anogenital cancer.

For the CDR3, the DNA is TGTGCCAGCAGCTTAGATTTGTTAGAACTAGCGGGGGGGCAAAACATTCAGTACTTC. This codes for CASSLDLLELAGGQNIQYF. V usage is TRBV11-2 and J usage is TRBJ2-4; 13 nucleotides line up with TRBD2. Germline CDR1 and CDR2: SGHAT and FQNNGV. The V and J ends lost 0 bases and 5 bases, in that order; junction bases with no gene match: 10. This CDR3 is 19 amino acids long.